The 29 T cell receptor beta chains listed next were all sequenced from one sample in a study of blood T cell repertoires in COVID-19 (dated by TCRdb to 2020 to 2022). Libraries were built with the immunoSEQ multiplex PCR assay. TCRdb stores this immuneACCESS table with in-frame sequences only. Part of the clones is absent; in the studies checked, under half of the shortfall reflects unresolved V genes, and no reason is known for the rest. The sample table contains tens of thousands of clones; only one count was recorded for more than 75% of them. The biggest ten clones account for almost 6% of the sample. Sequencing used peripheral blood. Receptors were obtained from a woman between 55 and 75 years old with acute or convalescent COVID-19.

The rearrangement uses TRBV4-3 and TRBJ1-4, with D possibly being TRBD1 (5 bases). The germline gives CDR1 LGHNA, CDR2 YSLEER. V lost 0 bases to trimming and J lost 7 bases, with 12 bases between them. CDR3 size: 15 residues. The DNA for the CDR3 is TGCGCCAGCAGCCAAGATAATGGGGGGGGTGAAAAACTGTTTTTT. Protein sequence: CASSQDNGGGEKLFF.

This clone was counted only a few times. V usage is TRBV9 and J usage is TRBJ2-1; tentative D call: TRBD2 (5 bases). The CDR3 runs to 16 residues. Between the trimmed V and J ends, which lost 0 bases and 0 bases, there was a span of 10 bases. CDR1 SGDLS and CDR2 YYNGEE come from the germline V gene. CDR3 sequence reads: CASSVVVGSSYNEQFF. The CDR3 DNA reads TGTGCCAGCAGCGTAGTGGTGGGGAGCTCCTACAATGAGCAGTTCTTC.

V is TRBV6-4 and J is TRBJ2-3, with 10 bases identical to TRBD2. The CDR3 consists of 15 residues. With V trimmed by 5 bases and J by 1 base, 3 bases remained unmatched. CDR1 and CDR2 from the germline V gene are MRHNA and SNTAGT. The CDR3 sequence is CASSPSGGGTDTQYF. The CDR3 bases are TGTGCCAGCAGTCCTAGCGGGGGAGGCACAGATACGCAGTATTTT.

This chain links TRBV7-6 with TRBJ2-1; 11 bases fit TRBD2. The germline V gene encodes CDR1 SGHVS and CDR2 FNYEAQ. Trimming at V came to 5 bases and at J to 4 bases, leaving 1 base not matched to a gene. This CDR3 is built from 14 residues. The CDR3 DNA is TGTGCCAGCAGCACTAGCGGGGGTTACAATGAGCAGTTCTTC. Its protein product is CASSTSGGYNEQFF.

This chain joins TRBV5-5 and TRBJ1-2; tentatively, D is TRBD1 (5 bases). Germline lookup yields CDR1 SGHKS and CDR2 YYEKEE (reference sequence). This CDR3 region has 16 residues. V lost 6 bases and J lost 3, with 21 bases in between. CDR3 nucleotide sequence: TGTGCCAGCAACCCGACAGTGTCTTTTGGGGACTATGGCTACACCTTC. As protein: CASNPTVSFGDYGYTF.

The rearrangement joins TRBV5-6 to TRBJ1-6; a possible D gene is TRBD1 (5 bases). The germline gives CDR1 SGHDT, CDR2 YYEEEE. V was trimmed by 1 base and J by 10 bases, leaving 12 bases between them. The CDR3 loop spans 14 amino acids. CDR3 region: CASSLLQEGSPLHF. The CDR3 nucleotides read TGTGCCAGCAGCTTGCTACAGGAGGGATCACCCCTCCACTTT.

The rearrangement links TRBV3-1 (or the pseudogene TRBV3-2) to TRBJ1-2; tentatively, D is TRBD1 (6 bases). Germline values: CDR1 LGHDT, CDR2 YNNKEL (reference sequence). The CDR3 loop spans 14 amino acids. V lost 1 base and J lost 6, with 12 bases in between. CDR3 amino acids: CASSQGRGGNGYTF. The CDR3 bases are TGTGCCAGCAGCCAAGGAAGGGGGGGAAATGGCTACACCTTC.

This chain joins TRBV11-2 and TRBJ2-3, with no clear D. Germline loops: CDR1 SGHAT, CDR2 FQNNGV. Trimming removed 1 base at V and 0 bases at J, with 5 bases between. The CDR3 consists of 14 residues. The CDR3 bases are TGTGCCAGCAGCTTAGCCAGGAGCACAGATACGCAGTATTTT. Amino acids: CASSLARSTDTQYF.

The chain uses TRBV7-2 and TRBJ1-3; 7 bases line up with TRBD1. Germline values: CDR1 SGHTA, CDR2 FQGNSA. V was clipped by 6 bases and J by 4 bases; unmatched bases: 9. This CDR3 region has 15 residues. This chain's CDR3 is CASRSTGASGNTIYF. The CDR3 coding sequence is TGTGCCAGCAGATCTACAGGGGCTTCGGGAAACACCATATATTTT.

This chain connects TRBV27 to TRBJ1-6, with 8 bases that match TRBD1. The junction had 5 bases not matched to a gene; V was cut back by 6 bases and J by 7 bases. CDR1 is MNHEY, CDR2 SMNVEV, per germline (reference sequence). The CDR3 has 14 amino acids. The CDR3 bases are TGTGCCAGCAGGCCGACAGGGGTCAATTCACCCCTCCACTTT. Encoded protein: CASRPTGVNSPLHF.

V usage is TRBV30 and J usage is TRBJ2-3; TRBD1 matches 8 bases. Germline assignment: CDR1 GTSNPN and CDR2 SVGIG (reference sequence). V gave up 5 bases and J gave up 4 bases; unmatched junction bases: 5. The CDR3 contains 13 residues. CDR3: CAWDRGTSDTQYF. The CDR3 nucleotides are TGTGCCTGGGACAGGGGCACATCAGATACGCAGTATTTT.

The count of this clone is one. This chain joins TRBV11-2 and TRBJ1-1; D might be TRBD1 (5 bases). The germline V and J ends were trimmed by 2 bases and 0 bases, with 19 bases remaining between them. This CDR3 comprises 18 residues. The germline CDR1 and CDR2 sequences are SGHAT and FQNNGV. The CDR3: CASSLSIMAGWLNTEAFF. CDR3 DNA sequence: TGTGCCAGCAGCTTATCCATAATGGCAGGGTGGTTGAACACTGAAGCTTTCTTT.

This chain joins TRBV5-4 and TRBJ1-2; TRBD1 matches 10 bases. CDR3 size: 17 residues. Trimming removed 4 bases from V and 5 bases from J; junction bases left unmatched: 14. Germline V gene data show CDR1 as SGHNT and CDR2 as YYREEE (reference sequence). CDR3 loop: CASSLGVGQGEAYGYTF. CDR3 DNA sequence: TGTGCCAGCAGCCTGGGGGTAGGACAGGGGGAGGCATATGGCTACACCTTC.

The chain carries TRBV11-2 and TRBJ2-5; a weak D match, TRBD1 (6 bases). The CDR3 is made up of 14 amino acids. Germline values: CDR1 SGHAT, CDR2 FQNNGV. V lost 3 bases and J 0 bases, leaving 8 bases between the germline ends. Here the CDR3 reads CASSLDSYQETQYF. CDR3 DNA: TGTGCCAGCAGCTTGGACAGTTACCAAGAGACCCAGTACTTC.

This clone came up a few times. Germline and junction disagree at one end, which may indicate a read error. The chain joins TRBV7-7 to TRBJ2-1, with TRBD1 matching over 7 bases. This CDR3 is built from 15 residues. The germline CDR1 and CDR2 sequences are SSHAT and FNYEAQ (reference sequence). CDR3 protein: CASSFGPGQNNEQFF. The CDR3 bases are TGTGCTAGCAGCTTTGGTCCGGGACAGAACAATGAGCAGTTCTTC.

The chain has TRBV11-2 and TRBJ2-7; TRBD2 is a possible D gene (5 bases). The CDR3 loop spans 11 amino acids. The germline CDR1 and CDR2 sequences are SGHAT and FQNNGV. V shed 8 bases and J shed 9 bases, with 14 bases lying between them. The CDR3 nucleotides read TGTGCCAGCGCGGGCGGCACTGTGCAGTACTTC. This codes for CASAGGTVQYF.

This clone is medium-sized within its sample. V is TRBV9 and J is TRBJ2-3; 7 bases are a match to TRBD1. With V trimmed by 3 bases and J by 2 bases, 12 bases remained unmatched. This CDR3 region has 17 residues. Germline-derived CDR1 and CDR2 are SGDLS and YYNGEE. CDR3 in DNA: TGTGCCAGCAGCGGATCCTTACAGGGGCCCGCCACAGATACGCAGTATTTT. This translates into CASSGSLQGPATDTQYF. Full variable domain (remainder filled in from reference TRBV9 and TRBJ2-3): DSGVTQTPKHLITATGQRVTLRCSPRSGDLSVYWYQQSLDQGLQFLIQYYNGEERAKGNILERFSAQQFPDLHSELNLSSLELGDSALYFCASSGSLQGPATDTQYFGPGTRLTVL.

V is TRBV5-4 and J is TRBJ1-2, with a weak D call TRBD1 (5 bases). The CDR3 has 14 residues. Germline V gene sequence: CDR1 SGHNT, CDR2 YYREEE (reference sequence). Trimming shortened V by 0 bases and J by 8 bases, and 14 bases separated the two germline ends. CDR3 region: CASSLAKRGGGYTF. The CDR3 coding sequence is TGTGCCAGCAGCTTGGCGAAGAGGGGAGGGGGCTACACCTTC.

This chain connects TRBV6-4 to TRBJ2-3; 11 bases align to TRBD2. The length of the CDR3 is 13 residues. The J segment lost 1 base and the V segment lost 9 bases, leaving 0 bases of the junction unmatched. Germline-derived CDR1 and CDR2 are MRHNA and SNTAGT. CDR3 DNA sequence: TGTGCCAGGGGACTAGCGGGCACAGATACGCAGTATTTT. Its protein is CARGLAGTDTQYF.

The count of this clone is one. The genes are TRBV4-2 and TRBJ1-2; D perhaps matches TRBD1 (5 bases). Trimming left V 0 bases short and J 8 bases short, with 16 bases between. Germline values: CDR1 LGHNA, CDR2 YNFKEQ. The CDR3 contains 15 residues. CDR3 loop: CASSQEGRSPGGYTF. In DNA, the CDR3 is TGTGCCAGCAGCCAAGAGGGGCGTAGTCCGGGCGGCTACACCTTC.

The rearrangement joins TRBV5-1 to TRBJ2-7; D is ambiguous. This CDR3 comprises 14 residues. V gave up 0 bases and J gave up 5 bases, with 12 bases separating them. Germline-derived CDR1 and CDR2 are SGHRS and YFSETQ. This CDR3 is CASSLAFSENEQYF. The CDR3, as DNA: TGCGCCAGCAGCTTGGCGTTCTCGGAGAACGAGCAGTACTTC.

The chain carries TRBV11-2 and TRBJ2-1, with D maybe TRBD2 (5 bases). The CDR3 sequence is 12 residues long. V gave up 5 bases and J gave up 7 bases, with 9 bases separating them. The germline gives CDR1 SGHAT, CDR2 FQNNGV. CDR3 sequence (DNA): TGTGCCAGCAGCCGGACTCGGAATGAGCAGTTCTTC. Amino acids: CASSRTRNEQFF.

This clone was recorded a few times. J is TRBJ2-2 and V is TRBV24-1; 15 positions agree with TRBD2. The CDR3 sequence is 16 residues long. Losses at the gene ends were 4 bases for V and 10 bases for J; bases not matched to a gene: 6. Per the germline V gene, CDR1 is KGHDR and CDR2 is SFDVKD. The CDR3 region has the DNA TGTGCCACCAGTGACCGACGGACTAGCGGGAGGGAGGAGCTGTTTTTT. Amino acids: CATSDRRTSGREELFF.

The rearrangement uses TRBV12-3 or TRBV12-4 and TRBJ1-1; tentatively, D is TRBD1 (6 bases). V dropped 4 bases and J dropped 11 bases, with 17 bases sitting between them. CDR3 length: 13 residues. This CDR3 reads CASSSSGERRAFF. The CDR3, as DNA: TGTGCCAGCAGTTCATCAGGGGAACGGAGGGCTTTCTTT.

The rearrangement joins TRBV4-1 to TRBJ1-2, with TRBD1 matching over 11 bases. This CDR3 is 14 amino acids long. Germline values: CDR1 MGHRA, CDR2 YSYEKL. The ends lost 4 bases at V and 7 bases at J; junction bases unmatched: 5. The chain's CDR3 is CASSLPGQGGGYTF. CDR3 nucleotide sequence: TGCGCCAGCAGCCTGCCGGGACAGGGGGGTGGCTACACCTTC.

The rearrangement links TRBV6-5 to TRBJ1-2; TRBD1 matches 7 bases. Trimming took 6 bases from V and 8 from J; bases not matched to a gene: 9. The germline V gene has CDR1 MNHEY and CDR2 SVGAGI. This CDR3 is built from 13 residues. The CDR3 region is CASRARGLRGYTF. As DNA, the CDR3 is TGTGCCAGCAGAGCCAGGGGGTTGAGGGGCTACACCTTC.

CDR3 residues: CASSLGPAGETQYF. The DNA for the CDR3 is TGTGCCAGCAGCTTAGGCCCAGCGGGAGAGACCCAGTACTTC. This chain connects TRBV7-9 to TRBJ2-5, with D tentatively TRBD2 (6 bases). The CDR3 sequence is 14 residues long. The ends were cut back, 1 base at V and 4 bases at J, with 10 bases in the middle. Germline V gives CDR1 SEHNR, CDR2 FQNEAQ (reference sequence). Full variable domain (rest looked up from reference TRBV7-9 and TRBJ2-5): DTGVSQNPRHKITKRGQNVTFRCDPISEHNRLYWYRQTLGQGPEFLTYFQNEAQLEKSRLLSDRFSAERPKGSFSTLEIQRTEQGDSAMYLCASSLGPAGETQYFGPGTRLLVL.

The chain links TRBV7-8 to TRBJ1-3, with TRBD1 matching over 8 bases. Trimming at V came to 5 bases and at J to 0 bases, leaving 6 bases not matched to a gene. Germline assignment: CDR1 SGHVS and CDR2 FQNEAQ. The CDR3 covers 16 residues. The CDR3 spells CASSPLTGASGNTIYF. CDR3 in DNA: TGTGCCAGCAGCCCGTTGACAGGGGCCTCTGGAAACACCATATATTTT.

The rearrangement joins TRBV1 to TRBJ1-4; the table's D call, TRBD1, has no DNA check behind it. TRBV1 is a documented pseudogene. CDR3 length: 15 amino acids. The CDR3: CTSSQVKTHGEKLFF. CDR3 nucleotides: TGCACCAGCAGCCAAGTTAAGACACATGGGGAAAAACTGTTTTTT.